This T cell receptor beta chain emerged from a study of beta chain features in type 1 diabetes. Germline V lookup: CDR1 SGHAT, CDR2 FQNNGV. This CDR3 has 14 residues. V was clipped by 0 bases and J by 7 bases; unmatched bases: 4. Sequenced material consisted of expressed TCRB transcripts (all of the isolated RNA was reverse transcribed). The study sequenced naive, central memory and regulatory T cell samples to an average of around 3.4 million reads. Data came from immunoSEQ multiplex PCR; TCRdb stores just in-frame clones and leaves some out. The sample consists of a few hundred thousand clones, around a quarter of them appearing once. General study findings and limits: In all four CD4+ subsets, TCRB CDR3 length was significantly, moderately reduced in type 1 diabetes. Junctions at VDJ sites from type 1 diabetes patients had fewer insertions and more deletions.

Purities over 98% were achieved in all sorted populations. This clone has more than one count but fewer than ten. The target antigen is unknown. J is TRBJ2-7 and V is TRBV11-2, with TRBD2 matching 9 bases. Sequences were obtained from central memory CD4+ T cells from blood. The clonotype was recovered from a young man in good health. The CDR3 DNA is TGTGCCAGCAGCTTAGAAGTCCTAGCGGGGGAGCAGTACTTC. Protein product: CASSLEVLAGEQYF.